The clone carrying this T cell receptor beta chain was seen a single time. Its antigen is unknown. This sample was taken from a study of response to subunit inactivated influenza vaccine. Study results and limitations: Every seasonal influenza vaccination brings in few new T cells, the authors suggested.

TCRdb fed the RT-PCR reads into MiXCR, producing one record per CDR3 protein. Of hundreds of thousands of distinct CDR3 sequences in the sample, around 8% were seen once. The receptor's source is a man between 50 and 69 years old who received an inactivated influenza vaccine. The sequencing here drew on PBMCs from blood, taken less than 25 months after vaccination.

The CDR3, as DNA: TGCGCCAGCAGCCAGGATACGGTGCAGTACTTC. It codes for CASSQDTVQYF. The chain couples TRBV5-1 to TRBJ2-7; the D is unclear. The CDR3 sequence is 11 residues long. Germline CDR1 and CDR2: SGHRS and YFSETQ. Trimming pared 4 bases from V and 9 bases from J, leaving 11 bases between.